This entry lists 8 T cell receptor beta chains sequenced from one sample in a study of T cells after somatic rescue of genetic block. The table came from immunoSEQ multiplex PCR; TCRdb's copy has only in-frame clones and leaves some out. The repertoire holds 100,000 to 120,000 clones, with about nine tenths as singletons. Input material: peripheral blood mononuclear cells (PBMCs). The receptors were gathered from a woman under 30.

This clone was seen a few times. The chain uses TRBV4-3 and TRBJ2-3; TRBD2 is a possible D gene (6 bases). Trimming removed 0 bases at V and 4 bases at J, with 14 bases between. The CDR3 totals 16 residues. Germline values: CDR1 LGHNA, CDR2 YSLEER. The CDR3 DNA reads TGCGCCAGCAGCCAAGATATCTCAACGGGGGCAGATACGCAGTATTTT. Translating gives CASSQDISTGADTQYF.

The CDR3 loop is CASSSGGEISPLHF. Here the CDR3 DNA reads TGTGCCAGCAGTTCGGGGGGGGAAATTTCACCCCTCCACTTT. This chain uses TRBV2 with TRBJ1-6, with D possibly matching TRBD1 (5 bases). V lost 5 bases and J 9 bases, leaving 14 bases between the germline ends. The V gene's germline CDR1 is SNHLY and CDR2 FYNNEI. This CDR3 has 14 residues.

In its sample, this clone was seen once. The chain links TRBV2 to TRBJ2-2, with 7 bases identical to TRBD2. Germline assignment: CDR1 SNHLY and CDR2 FYNNEI. Trimming took 2 bases from V and 3 from J; bases not matched to a gene: 6. CDR3 length equals 16 residues. Here the CDR3 DNA reads TGTGCCAGCAGTGAATTCGCGGGGAGGGACACCGGGGAGCTGTTTTTT. Translation gives CASSEFAGRDTGELFF.

This clone showed up just a few times. CDR3 nucleotides: TGTGCCAGCAGCCCCCTTCGAGACAGGGGAGTTAATTCACCCCTCCACTTT. This codes for CASSPLRDRGVNSPLHF. The J gene is TRBJ1-6, the V gene TRBV7-9, with TRBD1 identical over 8 bases. With 5 bases clipped from V and 6 bases from J, the junction kept 12 bases outside the gene matches. The CDR3 covers 17 residues. Germline CDR1 is SEHNR and CDR2 is FQNEAQ (reference sequence).

The sample holds one count of this clone. The CDR3 sequence is CASSTGQPGDTQYF. The CDR3 DNA follows: TGTGCCAGTAGTACGGGACAGCCCGGAGATACGCAGTATTTT. V and J are TRBV19 and TRBJ2-3, with 7 bases aligning to TRBD1. The V and J ends lost 4 bases and 5 bases, in that order; junction bases with no gene match: 6. From germline, CDR1 is LNHDA and CDR2 SQIVND (reference sequence). The CDR3 runs to 14 residues.

The chain's CDR3 is CASRKGTGGNQPQHF. The CDR3 coding sequence is TGTGCCAGTAGAAAAGGGACAGGGGGCAATCAGCCCCAGCATTTT. This rearrangement joins TRBV19 to TRBJ1-5; 10 nucleotides agree with TRBD1. With V trimmed by 6 bases and J by 2 bases, 4 bases remained unmatched. Germline assignment: CDR1 LNHDA and CDR2 SQIVND (reference sequence). CDR3 length: 15 amino acids.

The chain has TRBV30 and TRBJ2-3, with D unclear. The CDR3 extends over 16 amino acids. Germline assignment: CDR1 GTSNPN and CDR2 SVGIG (reference sequence). Trimming left V 2 bases short and J 4 bases short, with 19 bases between. The CDR3 sequence: CAWSLGLDSAADTQYF. The CDR3 coding sequence is TGTGCCTGGAGTCTAGGGCTAGACTCGGCGGCAGATACGCAGTATTTT.

CDR3 DNA: TGTGCTAGTGCCCTGGACAGTTGGTACCAAGAGACCCAGTACTTC. Translating it yields CASALDSWYQETQYF. The genes are TRBV12-5 and TRBJ2-5; perhaps TRBD1 as D (6 bases). The CDR3 is 15 amino acids. Trimming shortened V by 7 bases and J by 0 bases, and 15 bases separated the two germline ends. Looked up from germline, CDR1 is LGHNT and CDR2 is FRNRAP.